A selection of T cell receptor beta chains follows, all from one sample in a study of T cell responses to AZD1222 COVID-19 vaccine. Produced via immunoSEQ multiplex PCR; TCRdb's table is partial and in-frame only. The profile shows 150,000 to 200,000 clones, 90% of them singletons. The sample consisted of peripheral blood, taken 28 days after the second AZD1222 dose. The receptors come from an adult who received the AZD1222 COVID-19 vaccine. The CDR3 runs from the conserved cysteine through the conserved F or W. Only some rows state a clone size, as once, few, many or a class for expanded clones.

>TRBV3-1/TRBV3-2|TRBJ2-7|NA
CASSTRRDNYEQYF
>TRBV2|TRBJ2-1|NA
CASSGLVGYNEQFF
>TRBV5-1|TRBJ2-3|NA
CASTTTGTGGIVTDTQYF
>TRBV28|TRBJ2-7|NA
CASSLYGQTYEQYF
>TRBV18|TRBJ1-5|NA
CASSPTGQGDQPQHF
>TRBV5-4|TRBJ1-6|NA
CASSLDGSSYNSPLHF
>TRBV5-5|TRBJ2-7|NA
CASSNPGTDIYEQYF
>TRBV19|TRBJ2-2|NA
CASSIDFSGGPTGELFF
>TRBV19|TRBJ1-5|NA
CASSRDRLNQPQHF
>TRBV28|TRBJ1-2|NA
CASSPGGANYGYTF
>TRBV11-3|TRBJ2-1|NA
CASSPFGLAANNEQFF
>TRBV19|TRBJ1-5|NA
CASSFRGQGAGNQPQHF
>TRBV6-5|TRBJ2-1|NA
CASSYSHSGEGGEQFF
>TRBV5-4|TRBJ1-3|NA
CASSFDSGIKNTIYF
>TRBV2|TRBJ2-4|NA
CASTWTGGAKNIQYF
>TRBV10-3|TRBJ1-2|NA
CAITEEGIGYTF
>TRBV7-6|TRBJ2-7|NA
CASSPQGNEQYF
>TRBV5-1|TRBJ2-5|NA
CASSLLGGETQYF
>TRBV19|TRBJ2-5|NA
CASSIRGRETQYF
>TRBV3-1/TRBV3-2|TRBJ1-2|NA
CASSQGQGLGGYTF
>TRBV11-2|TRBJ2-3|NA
CASSSNTDTQYF
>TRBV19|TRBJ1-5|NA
CASREYRNQPQHF
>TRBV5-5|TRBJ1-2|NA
CASSLERGRYGYTF
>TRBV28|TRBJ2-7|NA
CASSNTGGGYEQYF
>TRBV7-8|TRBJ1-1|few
CASSRTWGDTEAFF
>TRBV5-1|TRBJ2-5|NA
CATLIVWEGSQETQYF
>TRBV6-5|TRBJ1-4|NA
CASSPGQGRGEKLFF
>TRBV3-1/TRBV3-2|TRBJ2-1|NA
CASSQGLAGGNEQFF
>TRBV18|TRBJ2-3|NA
CASSPTQAGTDTQYF